A selection of T cell receptor beta chains follows, all from one sample in a study of blood T cell repertoires in COVID-19. Some clones are missing from TCRdb's copy, which holds only in-frame ones; the method was immunoSEQ multiplex PCR. Among about 120,000 clones listed, around 79% were seen once. Sequenced: peripheral blood. All receptors come from a man over 45 with acute or convalescent COVID-19. Both conserved end residues are part of each CDR3. Each record gives: D gene, clone size, J gene, V gene, CDR3 protein, CDR3 DNA. D genes are given only for firm matches. The size of a clone is reported for some rows only, either as once, few or many, or as a class for expanded clones.

D: .; size: few; J: TRBJ1-2; V: TRBV27; CDR3: CASSFSPVGYGYTF; DNA: TGTGCCAGCAGTTTCTCTCCGGTTGGCTATGGCTACACCTTC
D: TRBD1; size: .; J: TRBJ1-5; V: TRBV2; CDR3: CASSGQGGDQPQHF; DNA: TGTGCCAGCAGCGGACAGGGGGGGGATCAGCCCCAGCATTTT
D: TRBD1; size: .; J: TRBJ1-2; V: TRBV7-8; CDR3: CASSPRTGNYGYTF; DNA: TGTGCCAGCAGCCCCCGGACAGGCAACTATGGCTACACCTTC
D: TRBD1; size: .; J: TRBJ2-7; V: TRBV10-3; CDR3: CAITTDRYDEQYF; DNA: TGTGCCATCACCACGGACAGGTACGACGAGCAGTACTTC
D: TRBD2; size: .; J: TRBJ2-1; V: TRBV7-2; CDR3: CASSLGLAVDNEQFF; DNA: TGTGCCAGCAGCTTAGGCCTAGCGGTCGACAATGAGCAGTTCTTC
D: TRBD2; size: .; J: TRBJ2-3; V: TRBV2; CDR3: CASKGLAGLGADTQYF; DNA: TGTGCCAGCAAGGGACTAGCGGGCTTAGGGGCAGATACGCAGTATTTT
D: TRBD1; size: .; J: TRBJ1-5; V: TRBV4-1; CDR3: CASSQVLLGTGNQPQHF; DNA: TGCGCCAGCAGCCAAGTGTTACTTGGGACAGGCAATCAGCCCCAGCATTTT
D: TRBD1; size: once; J: TRBJ1-5; V: TRBV29-1; CDR3: CSVVLDRDGQPQHF; DNA: TGCAGCGTTGTACTGGACAGGGATGGGCAGCCCCAGCATTTT
D: .; size: few; J: TRBJ1-2; V: TRBV6-5; CDR3: CASTQGHGYTF; DNA: TGTGCCAGCACCCAGGGGCATGGCTACACCTTC
D: TRBD1; size: .; J: TRBJ2-7; V: TRBV5-1; CDR3: CASSFGTGSYEQYF; DNA: TGCGCCAGCAGCTTCGGGACAGGGTCCTACGAGCAGTACTTC